The 3 T cell receptor beta chains below were found in one sample sequenced in a study of T-cell memory formation after mild COVID-19. TCRdb analysed the 5' RACE reads with MiXCR anew, one entry per CDR3 protein. Among about 470,000 distinct CDR3 sequences listed, 25% were seen once. Input material: PBMCs or a T cell subset sorted from them (not recorded which). Every receptor here comes from an adult woman who had mild COVID-19 (a few samples of this study predate the infection). Cell type and time point are not known.

The CDR3 here is CASSLRGPSTGNGGELFF. CDR3 sequence (DNA): TGTGCCAGCAGTTTACGGGGGCCGTCTACAGGGAACGGCGGGGAGCTGTTTTTT. The chain links TRBV12-3 or TRBV12-4 to TRBJ2-2; possibly TRBD1 or TRBD2 for D (6 bases each). This CDR3 comprises 18 residues. Trimming shortened V by 2 bases and J by 7 bases, and 23 bases separated the two germline ends.

The V call is TRBV5-1, the J call TRBJ2-7; the D gene is possibly TRBD2 (6 bases). The CDR3 runs 13 residues. The V end lost 0 bases, the J end lost 7 bases, and 11 bases lay between the germline ends. The germline V gene has CDR1 SGHRS and CDR2 YFSETQ. This chain's CDR3 is CASSLEAAGEQYF. The CDR3 nucleotides are TGCGCCAGCAGCTTGGAGGCCGCGGGGGAGCAGTACTTC.

This clonotype has only a few counts. V and J are TRBV6-6 and TRBJ2-5; D gene unclear. Trimming cost V 4 bases and J 5 bases, with 14 bases left between them. Per the germline V gene, CDR1 is MNHNY and CDR2 is SVGAGI (reference sequence). The CDR3 is made up of 14 amino acids. The CDR3 region is CASSSSGAFETQYF. CDR3 coding DNA: TGTGCCAGCAGTTCCTCCGGAGCCTTTGAGACCCAGTACTTC.